This T cell receptor (beta chain) appears in the sequencing data of a study of blood T cell repertoires in COVID-19. Study-level information: Samples taken during acute and convalescent COVID-19 were collected in the United States, Italy and Spain. From T cells, B-cell-depleted T cells, or PBMCs came the material, which was cDNA or gDNA.

The CDR3 extends over 13 amino acids. Germline lookup yields CDR1 MRHNA and CDR2 SNTAGT. J was trimmed by 6 bases and V by 5 bases; bases with no gene match: 3. How the authors handled the data: Estimation of nucleated cell counts was performed using reference gene primer amplification. Sequencing was performed with immunoSEQ multiplex PCR; in TCRdb, only in-frame clones are kept and a portion is missing. V, J and clone size reflect that table, while D and trimming were determined from the DNA. This sample yields about 160,000 clones, of which about 77% are seen a single time; over 11% belongs to the top ten.

Sequencing was performed on peripheral blood. This sequence joins TRBV6-4 and TRBJ2-2; 7 bases fit TRBD2. The clonotype comes from a woman older than 75 with acute or convalescent COVID-19. The CDR3 reads CASSSSGPGELFF. The CDR3 coding sequence is TGTGCCAGCAGTTCTAGCGGACCCGGGGAGCTGTTTTTT.